This T cell receptor (beta chain) is from a study of shared clonotypes between healthy human individuals (dated by TCRdb to 2018 to 2020). About the investigation overall: A couple of women and a few men aged 18 to 49 years were included in the cohort. For each donor, three plates each were used for CD4 naive and CD4 memory, two plates were used for CD8 naive, and one plate was used for CD8 memory. Blood TCR repertoires of about 5 healthy adults were deeply sequenced to estimate repertoire size and the extent of clonotype sharing between individuals. Libraries were prepared and TCR repertoires were sequenced by different laboratories using diverse techniques, in order to increase sequencing depth and limit assay-specific biases. Each donor's leukapheresis produced roughly between roughly 0.85 and 10 billion PBMCs. The paper's findings and limits, for the study overall: When a handful of donors were compared, the shared fraction of clonotypes was around 5% for naive CD4, 3.5% for naive CD8, 2% to 2.5% for memory CD4, and under 0.5% for memory CD8. Only blood was sampled, and tissue TCR repertoires likely differ from those in blood. Because the study included a small number of donors, the genetic and exposure-history diversity represented was limited. Naive subsets generally had larger estimated clonotype richness than memory subsets did. Pairwise subsampling led to the expectation that sequencing depth would affect the degree of clonotype sharing among donors. Rarefaction of sorted-subset datasets indicated incomplete sequencing despite the large sequencing depth. Compared with non-shared clonotypes, clonotypes shared by all four sorted-subset donors had higher generation probabilities.

On this clone: The antigen this receptor binds is unknown. The record has no base qualities; no much larger clone is one base away.

Healthy HIV-negative adults with no recently reported acute infections or vaccinations were included as donors. All donors were Caucasian adults living in Nashville, Tennessee, USA. CD4+ T cells were enriched by magnetic negative selection; naive cells were then positively selected on CD45RA, and the negative fraction formed the memory subset. Blood was obtained by leukapheresis, after which PBMCs were separated by Ficoll-Histopaque density gradient centrifugation and cryopreserved in liquid nitrogen vapor phase. Analytical flow cytometry was used to check the purity and quantity of each magnetically sorted T cell population. From each sorted fraction, genomic DNA was isolated and quantified by UV absorbance on a Nanodrop 2000c. TCR CDR3 regions were amplified from genomic DNA by multiplex PCR using the deep immunoSEQ assay. Extracted genomic DNA from each cell subset was distributed evenly across all wells of several immunoSEQ 96-well plates, and each plate was treated as a replicate. For sorted subsets, about 0.2 ug genomic DNA, equal to tens of thousands of T cell genomes, was loaded into each replicate PCR. Purified libraries were quantified with a Qubit 3.0 fluorometer, sized on a Bioanalyzer 2100, and re-quantified with the KAPA Library Quantification kit. Each immunoSEQ 96-well plate was sequenced on its own single-read 150-cycle Illumina NextSeq 550 flow cell. Per the source publication's procedure: Because only junctional sequences without quality scores were contained in the immunoSEQ output, filtering matching that applied to full-length reads could not be performed. Sequences were annotated with PyIR, a Python wrapper for IgBLAST v1.9, and V/J genes and CDR3 were assigned using IMGT germline references. Reads were filtered out if the reads had weak V/J assignments (E-value above 1e-6), no CDR3, stop codons, out-of-frame junctions, or ambiguous translated residues. A V3J clonotype was defined by an identical inferred V gene, J gene, and CDR3 amino acid sequence. To compute the percentage overlap between repertoires, the number of shared unique clonotypes was divided by the size of the smaller repertoire. Richness of each repertoire was evaluated using RTK rarefaction, the Chao1 estimator, and Recon v2.1 estimates of unobserved clonotypes. OLGA was used to compute generation probabilities for all TCRbeta clonotypes that the gDNA method yielded from a few donors. The immuneACCESS repertoire file appears here via TCRdb, limited to in-frame rearrangements. These files lack a portion of the clones; in checked studies, under half of the deficit traces to unresolved V genes, and the cause of the others is not known. That table is the source of V, J and clone size, and D and trimming were worked out from the DNA. A total of approximately 980,000 clones appear in this sample, less than 85% of them only once. 1.5% of the sample belongs to the ten largest clones.

CDR1 and CDR2, per the germline V gene (reference sequence), are GTSNPN and SVGIG. After removal of 6 bases from V and 7 bases from J, the junction retains 12 bases not matched to a gene. The CDR3 runs 15 residues from the cysteine to the phenylalanine. The kept DNA is CDR3 alone, 45 bases in frame from the first base. This receptor was taken from a man between 18 and 35 years old in good health. Recombination joined TRBV30 with TRBJ1-6; the junction holds 7 bases that match TRBD1. Sequencing input: memory CD4+ T cells sorted from blood. Read against the paper, the sample's cell subset or site label means: CD45RA-negative fraction. The DNA is as follows: TGTGCCTGCCTCCTCAACCCCAGGGGGAATTCACCCCTCCACTTT. The resulting protein is CACLLNPRGNSPLHF.